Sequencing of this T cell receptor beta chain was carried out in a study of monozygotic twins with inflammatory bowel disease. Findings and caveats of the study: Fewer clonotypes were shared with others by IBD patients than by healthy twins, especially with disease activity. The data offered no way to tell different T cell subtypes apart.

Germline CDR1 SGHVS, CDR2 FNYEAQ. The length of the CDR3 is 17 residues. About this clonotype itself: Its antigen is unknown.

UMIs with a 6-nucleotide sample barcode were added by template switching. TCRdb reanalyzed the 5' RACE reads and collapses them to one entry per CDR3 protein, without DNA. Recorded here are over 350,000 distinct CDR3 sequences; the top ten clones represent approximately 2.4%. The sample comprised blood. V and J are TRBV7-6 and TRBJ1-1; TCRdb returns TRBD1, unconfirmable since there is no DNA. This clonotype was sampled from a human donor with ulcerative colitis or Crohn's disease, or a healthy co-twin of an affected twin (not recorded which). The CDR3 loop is CASSLQVGTGTLTEAFF.